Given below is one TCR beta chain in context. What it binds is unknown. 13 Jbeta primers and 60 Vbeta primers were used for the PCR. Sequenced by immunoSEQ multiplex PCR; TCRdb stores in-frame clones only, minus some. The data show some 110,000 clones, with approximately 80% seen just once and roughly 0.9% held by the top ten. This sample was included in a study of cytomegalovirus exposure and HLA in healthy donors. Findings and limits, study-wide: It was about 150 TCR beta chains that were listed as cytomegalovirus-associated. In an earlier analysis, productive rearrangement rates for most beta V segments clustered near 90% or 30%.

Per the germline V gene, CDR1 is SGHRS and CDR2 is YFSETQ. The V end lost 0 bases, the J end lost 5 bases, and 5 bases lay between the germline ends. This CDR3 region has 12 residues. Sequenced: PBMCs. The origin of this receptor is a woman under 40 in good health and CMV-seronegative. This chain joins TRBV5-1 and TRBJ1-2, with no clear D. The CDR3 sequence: CASSLDQYGYTF. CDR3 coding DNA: TGCGCCAGCAGCTTGGATCAGTATGGCTACACCTTC.